Ten or more counts support the clone carrying this TCR beta chain. It was RNA transcripts that yielded the amplified TCR beta CDR3 regions. First-round RT-PCR with HTBI primers amplified the TCR CDR3 region. From the multiplex PCR reads, TCRdb called clonotypes with MiXCR, one entry per CDR3 protein. The sample carries fewer than 850,000 distinct CDR3 sequences, approximately 15% recorded once. This record belongs to a study of T cells in Graves' hyperthyroidism and ophthalmopathy. Participants, patients aged 18 to 65, had newly diagnosed hyperthyroidism with a duration under 2 months. The sequence derives from a man aged 50-60 years with Graves' hyperthyroidism. Sequencing was carried out using blood.

The CDR3 DNA reads TGTGCCAGCAGTGAAGGCCTCAGGGGCTCTGGGGCCAACGTCCTGACTTTC. Translated: CASSEGLRGSGANVLTF. The chain recombines TRBV2 with TRBJ2-6; tentative D call: TRBD1 (6 bases). V was clipped by 1 base and J by 0 bases, with 10 bases between them. Germline V gene data show CDR1 as SNHLY and CDR2 as FYNNEI. The CDR3 is 17 residues long.